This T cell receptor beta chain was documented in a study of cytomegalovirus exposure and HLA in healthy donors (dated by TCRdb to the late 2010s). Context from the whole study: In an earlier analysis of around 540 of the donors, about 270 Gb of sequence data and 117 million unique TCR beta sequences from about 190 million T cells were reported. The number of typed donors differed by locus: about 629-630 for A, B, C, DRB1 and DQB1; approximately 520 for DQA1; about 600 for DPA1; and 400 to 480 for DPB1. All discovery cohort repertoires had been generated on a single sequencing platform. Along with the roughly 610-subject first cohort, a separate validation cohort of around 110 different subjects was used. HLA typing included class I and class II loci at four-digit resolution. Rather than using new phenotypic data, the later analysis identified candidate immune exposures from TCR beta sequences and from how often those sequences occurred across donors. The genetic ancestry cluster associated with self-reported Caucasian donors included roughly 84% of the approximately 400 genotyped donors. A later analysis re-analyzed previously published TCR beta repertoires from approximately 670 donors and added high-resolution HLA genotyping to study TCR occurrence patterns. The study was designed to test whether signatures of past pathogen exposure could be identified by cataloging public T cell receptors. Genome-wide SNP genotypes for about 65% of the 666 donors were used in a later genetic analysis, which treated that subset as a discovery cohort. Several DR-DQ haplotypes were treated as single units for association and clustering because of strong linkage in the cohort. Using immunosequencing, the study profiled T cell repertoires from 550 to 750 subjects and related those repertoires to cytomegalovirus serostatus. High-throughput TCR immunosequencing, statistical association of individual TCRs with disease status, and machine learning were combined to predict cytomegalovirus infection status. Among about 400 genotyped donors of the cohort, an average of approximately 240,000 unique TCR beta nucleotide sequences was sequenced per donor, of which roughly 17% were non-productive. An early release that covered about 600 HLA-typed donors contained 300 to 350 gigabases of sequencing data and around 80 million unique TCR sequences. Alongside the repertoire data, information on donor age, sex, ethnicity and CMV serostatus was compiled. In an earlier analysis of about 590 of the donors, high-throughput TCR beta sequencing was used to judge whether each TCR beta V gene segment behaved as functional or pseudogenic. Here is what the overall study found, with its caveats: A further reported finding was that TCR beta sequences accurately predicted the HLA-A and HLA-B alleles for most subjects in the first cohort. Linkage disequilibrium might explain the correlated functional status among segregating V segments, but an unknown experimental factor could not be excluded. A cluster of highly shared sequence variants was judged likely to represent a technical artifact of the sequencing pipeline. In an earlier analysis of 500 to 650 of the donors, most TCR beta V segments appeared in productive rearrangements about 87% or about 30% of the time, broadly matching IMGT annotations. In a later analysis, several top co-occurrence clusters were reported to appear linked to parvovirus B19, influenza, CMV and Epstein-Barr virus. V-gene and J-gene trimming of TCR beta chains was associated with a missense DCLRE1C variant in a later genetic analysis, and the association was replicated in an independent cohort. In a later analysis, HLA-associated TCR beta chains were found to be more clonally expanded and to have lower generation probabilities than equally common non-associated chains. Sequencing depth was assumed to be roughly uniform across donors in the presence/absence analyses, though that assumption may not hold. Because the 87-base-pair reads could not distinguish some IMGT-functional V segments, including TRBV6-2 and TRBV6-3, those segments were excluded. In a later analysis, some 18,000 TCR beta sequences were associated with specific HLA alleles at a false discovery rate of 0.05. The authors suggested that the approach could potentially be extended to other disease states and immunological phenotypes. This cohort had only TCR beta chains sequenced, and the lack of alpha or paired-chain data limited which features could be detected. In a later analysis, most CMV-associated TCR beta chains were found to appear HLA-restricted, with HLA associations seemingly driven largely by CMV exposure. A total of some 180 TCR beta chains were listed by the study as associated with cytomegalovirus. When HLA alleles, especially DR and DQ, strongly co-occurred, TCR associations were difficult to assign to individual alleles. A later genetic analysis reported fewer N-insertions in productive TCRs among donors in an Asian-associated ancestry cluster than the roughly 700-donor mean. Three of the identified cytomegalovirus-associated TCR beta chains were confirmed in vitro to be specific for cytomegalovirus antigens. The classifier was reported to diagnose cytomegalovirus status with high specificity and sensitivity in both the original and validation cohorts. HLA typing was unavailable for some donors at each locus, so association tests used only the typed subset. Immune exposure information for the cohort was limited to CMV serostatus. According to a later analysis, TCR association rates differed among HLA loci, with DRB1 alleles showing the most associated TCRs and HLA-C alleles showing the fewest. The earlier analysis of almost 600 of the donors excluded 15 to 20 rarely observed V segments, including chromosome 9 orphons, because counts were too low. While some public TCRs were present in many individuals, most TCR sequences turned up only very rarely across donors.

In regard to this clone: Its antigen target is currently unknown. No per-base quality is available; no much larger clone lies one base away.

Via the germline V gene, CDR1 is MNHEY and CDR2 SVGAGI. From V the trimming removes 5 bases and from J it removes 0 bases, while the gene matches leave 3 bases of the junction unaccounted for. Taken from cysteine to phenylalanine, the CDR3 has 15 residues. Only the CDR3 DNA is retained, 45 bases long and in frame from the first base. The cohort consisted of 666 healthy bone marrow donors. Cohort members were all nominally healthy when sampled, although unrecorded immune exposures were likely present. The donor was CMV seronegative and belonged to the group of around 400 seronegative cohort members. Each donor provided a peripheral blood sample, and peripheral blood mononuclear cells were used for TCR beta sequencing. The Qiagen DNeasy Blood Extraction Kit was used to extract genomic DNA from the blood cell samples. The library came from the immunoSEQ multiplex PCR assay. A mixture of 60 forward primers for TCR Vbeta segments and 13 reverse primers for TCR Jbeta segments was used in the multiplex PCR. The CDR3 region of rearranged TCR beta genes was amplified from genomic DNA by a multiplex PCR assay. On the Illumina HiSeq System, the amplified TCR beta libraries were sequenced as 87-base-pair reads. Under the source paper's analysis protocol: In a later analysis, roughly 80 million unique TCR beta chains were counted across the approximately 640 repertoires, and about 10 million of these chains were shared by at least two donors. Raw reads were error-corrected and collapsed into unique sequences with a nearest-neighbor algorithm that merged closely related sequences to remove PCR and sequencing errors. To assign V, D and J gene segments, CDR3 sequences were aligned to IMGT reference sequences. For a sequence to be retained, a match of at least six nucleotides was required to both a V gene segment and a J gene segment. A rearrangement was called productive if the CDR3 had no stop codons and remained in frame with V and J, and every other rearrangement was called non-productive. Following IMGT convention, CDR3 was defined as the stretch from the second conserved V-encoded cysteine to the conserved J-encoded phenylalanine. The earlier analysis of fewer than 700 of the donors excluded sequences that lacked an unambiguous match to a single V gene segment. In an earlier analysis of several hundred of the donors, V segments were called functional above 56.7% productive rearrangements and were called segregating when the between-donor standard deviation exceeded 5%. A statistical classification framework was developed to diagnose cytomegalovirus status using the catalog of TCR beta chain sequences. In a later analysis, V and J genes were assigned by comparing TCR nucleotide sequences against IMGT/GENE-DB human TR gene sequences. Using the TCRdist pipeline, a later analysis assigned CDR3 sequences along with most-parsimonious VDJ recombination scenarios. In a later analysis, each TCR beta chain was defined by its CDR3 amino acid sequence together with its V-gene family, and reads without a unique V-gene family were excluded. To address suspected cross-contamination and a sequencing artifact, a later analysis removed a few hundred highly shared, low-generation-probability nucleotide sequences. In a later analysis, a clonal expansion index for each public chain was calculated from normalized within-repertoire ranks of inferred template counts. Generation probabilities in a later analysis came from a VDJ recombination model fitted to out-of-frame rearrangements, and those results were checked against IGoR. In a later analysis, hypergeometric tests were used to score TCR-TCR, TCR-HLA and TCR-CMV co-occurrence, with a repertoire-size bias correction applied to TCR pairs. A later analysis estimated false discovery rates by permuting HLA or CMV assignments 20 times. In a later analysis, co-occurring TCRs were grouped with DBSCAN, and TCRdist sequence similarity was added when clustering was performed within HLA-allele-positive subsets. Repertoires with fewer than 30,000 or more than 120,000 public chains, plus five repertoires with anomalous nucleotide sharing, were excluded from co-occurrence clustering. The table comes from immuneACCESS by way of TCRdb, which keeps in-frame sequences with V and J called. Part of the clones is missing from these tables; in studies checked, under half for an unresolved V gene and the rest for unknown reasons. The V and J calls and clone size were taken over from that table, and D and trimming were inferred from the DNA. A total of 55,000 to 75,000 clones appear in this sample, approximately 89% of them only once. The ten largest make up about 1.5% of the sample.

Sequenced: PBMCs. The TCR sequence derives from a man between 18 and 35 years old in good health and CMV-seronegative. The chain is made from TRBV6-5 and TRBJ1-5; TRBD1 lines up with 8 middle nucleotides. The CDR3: CASSLTGGSNQPQHF. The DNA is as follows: TGTGCCAGCAGTCTAACAGGGGGTAGCAATCAGCCCCAGCATTTT.